The T cell receptor (beta chain) described here comes from a study of CD8+CD57+ T cells in acquired aplastic anemia. Overall study findings and caveats: Both patients and controls carried the same twenty-nine CD8+ CDR3 sequences. Patients did not significantly differ from controls in CD8+ Simpson's diversity.

A remark on this clonotype: Antigen specificity is unknown.

Sequencing was done on patients that had shown CD8+CD57+ cell expansion by flow cytometry. A severe acquired aplastic anemia diagnosis applied to all patients. From germline, CDR1 is SEHNR and CDR2 FQNEAQ (reference sequence). The CDR3 spans 16 residues. V was clipped by 5 bases and J by 12 bases, with 26 bases between them. TCR beta VDJ and CDR3 were profiled, and genomic DNA was the template. MiXCR, applied by TCRdb to the reads, yields one record per CDR3 protein. The sample shows around 250,000 distinct CDR3 sequences, less than 85% of them seen only once. The specimen was sorted CD4+, CD8+, or CD8+CD57+ T cells (not recorded which) from PBMCs. The sequence was collected from a human donor with aplastic anemia. The chain links TRBV7-9 to TRBJ2-1, with D possibly TRBD1 on 5 matching bases. The CDR3 DNA reads TGTGCCAGCAGCCCTGTGTGGGGCCAGTACTGCGATGCGCAGTTCTTC. Residues: CASSPVWGQYCDAQFF. The entire variable domain, with the rest obtained from reference TRBV7-9 and TRBJ2-1, is as follows: DTGVSQNPRHKITKRGQNVTFRCDPISEHNRLYWYRQTLGQGPEFLTYFQNEAQLEKSRLLSDRFSAERPKGSFSTLEIQRTEQGDSAMYLCASSPVWGQYCDAQFFGPGTRLTVL.